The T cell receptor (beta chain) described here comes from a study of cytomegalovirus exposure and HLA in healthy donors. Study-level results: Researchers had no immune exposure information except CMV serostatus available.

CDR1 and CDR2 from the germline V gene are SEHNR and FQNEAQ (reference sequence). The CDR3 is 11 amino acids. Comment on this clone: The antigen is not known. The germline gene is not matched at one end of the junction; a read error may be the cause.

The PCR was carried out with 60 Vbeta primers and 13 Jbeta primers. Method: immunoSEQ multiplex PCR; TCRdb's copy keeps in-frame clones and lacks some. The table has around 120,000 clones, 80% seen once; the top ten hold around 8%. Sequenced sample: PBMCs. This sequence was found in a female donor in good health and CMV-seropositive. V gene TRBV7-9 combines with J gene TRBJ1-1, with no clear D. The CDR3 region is CSSSLTPEAFF. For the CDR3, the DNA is TGTTCCAGCAGCTTAACACCTGAAGCTTTCTTT.